These T cell receptor beta chains were read from a single sample in a study of cytomegalovirus exposure and HLA in healthy donors. Sequencing used immunoSEQ multiplex PCR; TCRdb keeps in-frame clones, though not all of them. This table holds 130,000 to 150,000 clones, about 73% found once. Material: PBMCs. The receptors stem from a man in his forties in good health and CMV-seropositive. The CDR3 runs from the conserved cysteine through the conserved F or W. A D gene is named only where the DNA matches it firmly. The size field is filled for only some rows; it gives once, few, many or a size class.

V gene,clone size,D gene,J gene,CDR3 protein,CDR3 DNA
TRBV18,.,.,TRBJ1-1,CASSPRSGGETEAFF,TGTGCCAGCTCACCCAGAAGCGGGGGCGAGACTGAAGCTTTCTTT
TRBV18,.,.,TRBJ1-3,CASSSGAPVRTIYF,TGTGCCAGCTCATCAGGGGCCCCGGTGCGCACCATATATTTT
TRBV30,.,.,TRBJ2-3,CAWSGGQTLTRSSTDTQYF,TGTGCCTGGAGCGGGGGACAGACCCTTACGCGATCTAGCACAGATACGCAGTATTTT
TRBV6-5,.,.,TRBJ1-1,CASSYEAANTEAFF,TGTGCCAGCAGTTACGAGGCAGCCAACACTGAAGCTTTCTTT
TRBV10-3,once,TRBD2,TRBJ2-1,CAISRLAGGPYNEQFF,TGTGCCATCAGCAGACTAGCGGGAGGCCCCTACAATGAGCAGTTCTTC
TRBV5-1,.,.,TRBJ2-7,CASSLLNEQYF,TGCGCCAGCAGCTTGCTAAACGAGCAGTACTTC
TRBV10-2,.,TRBD2,TRBJ2-3,CASRKLAGGSTDTQYF,TGCGCCAGCAGAAAATTAGCGGGAGGGAGCACAGATACGCAGTATTTT
TRBV11-3,few,TRBD2,TRBJ2-1,CASSSGLAGNNEQFF,TGTGCCAGCAGCTCGGGACTAGCGGGAAACAATGAGCAGTTCTTC
TRBV6-5,.,.,TRBJ1-1,CASSTPGRRVTEAFF,TGTGCCAGCAGTACCCCAGGGCGCCGTGTCACTGAAGCTTTCTTT
TRBV6-6,once,TRBD1,TRBJ2-7,CASSYGDREGGEQYF,TGTGCCAGCAGTTACGGGGACAGGGAAGGCGGGGAGCAGTACTTC
TRBV9,.,.,TRBJ2-2,CASIDRTPRLITGELFF,TGTGCCAGCATCGATCGTACCCCTCGACTTATCACCGGGGAGCTGTTTTTT
TRBV5-1,.,.,TRBJ2-5,CASSPQGETQYF,TGCGCCAGCAGCCCGCAGGGAGAGACCCAGTACTTC
TRBV7-8,once,.,TRBJ1-1,CASSLVVGEGEAFF,TGTGCCAGCAGCTTAGTCGTGGGGGAGGGTGAAGCTTTCTTT
TRBV11-2,.,TRBD1,TRBJ2-1,CASSLGQGFDNEQFF,TGTGCCAGCAGCTTAGGACAGGGGTTTGACAATGAGCAGTTCTTC
TRBV2,.,TRBD1,TRBJ1-1,CASSGPQGINTEAFF,TGTGCCAGCAGTGGCCCACAGGGGATTAACACTGAAGCTTTCTTT
TRBV5-5,.,TRBD2,TRBJ2-2,CASSLGRLAGLYTGELFF,TGTGCCAGCAGCTTGGGGCGACTAGCGGGATTGTACACCGGGGAGCTGTTTTTT
TRBV7-2,.,.,TRBJ1-2,CASSLYRGSGYTF,TGTGCCAGCAGCTTATATAGGGGGAGTGGCTACACCTTC
TRBV5-1,.,TRBD1,TRBJ2-5,CASSLQGGPETQYF,TGCGCCAGCAGCTTGCAAGGGGGCCCAGAGACCCAGTACTTC
TRBV6-1,.,TRBD1,TRBJ1-2,CASSVRQGGDFSYGYTF,TGTGCCAGCAGTGTACGGCAGGGGGGTGATTTTAGCTATGGCTACACCTTC
TRBV2,.,.,TRBJ1-5,CASSGQSFGNQPQHF,TGTGCCAGCAGTGGACAATCCTTTGGCAATCAGCCCCAGCATTTT
TRBV5-5,.,.,TRBJ1-1,CASSLVGRATEAFF,TGTGCCAGCAGCTTGGTAGGGAGGGCCACTGAAGCTTTCTTT
TRBV5-1,.,.,TRBJ2-1,CASSLMLAPTNEQFF,TGCGCCAGCAGCTTAATGCTAGCTCCTACGAATGAGCAGTTCTTC
TRBV7-6,.,.,TRBJ2-1,CASSPLGAMRFF,TGTGCCAGCAGCCCGCTGGGAGCGATGCGGTTCTTC
TRBV4-1,.,TRBD1,TRBJ1-1,CASSPRTGVNTEAFF,TGCGCCAGCAGCCCTCGGACAGGGGTGAACACTGAAGCTTTCTTT
TRBV7-2,.,.,TRBJ2-1,CASRPITGYSYNEQFF,TGTGCCAGCAGACCCATAACAGGGTACTCCTACAATGAGCAGTTCTTC